Listed here are 31 T cell receptor beta chains from one sample, sequenced in a study of T-cell reconstitution after alpha-beta-depleted transplantation in children (dated by TCRdb to 2016 to 2018). The library was built by means of PCR. The instrument given in TCRdb is Illumina HiSeq 2500. TCR libraries were prepared with molecular barcoding, using unique molecular identifiers to normalize TCRbeta repertoire quantification. TCRdb passed the public sequencing reads through fastp at Q25 and MiXCR, retaining productive beta sequences. Identical CDR3 protein sequences are pooled into one entry, listed with their most common genes and DNA. The sample records around 410,000 distinct CDR3 sequences, under 13% of which are singletons. 4.5% to 6.5% of the sample lies in the top ten. This specimen was PBMCs from the stem cell graft donor, taken from the stem cell graft. These receptors came from a human donor who donated a stem cell graft to a child with acute myeloid leukemia.

The chain uses TRBV29-1 and TRBJ2-1, with D perhaps assigned TRBD1 or TRBD2 (6 bases each). Trimming took off 5 bases at V and 6 bases at J, with 17 bases between the two ends. This CDR3 has 14 amino acids. CDR1 is SQVTM, CDR2 ANQGSEA, per germline. Here the CDR3 reads CSVKPQGRSNEQFF. CDR3 sequence (DNA): TGCAGCGTTAAGCCTCAGGGGAGGTCCAATGAGCAGTTCTTC.

This chain links TRBV15 with TRBJ2-1; 10 bases align to TRBD2. CDR3 length equals 16 residues. The germline CDR1 and CDR2 sequences are LNHNV and YYDKDF (reference sequence). Losses at the gene ends were 1 base for V and 2 bases for J; bases not matched to a gene: 2. The CDR3 coding sequence is TGTGCCACCAGCAGAGCTAGCGGGAGACCCTACAATGAGCAGTTCTTC. Amino acids: CATSRASGRPYNEQFF.

This clonotype was observed many times. V and J are TRBV29-1 and TRBJ2-4; D call uncertain. The CDR3 has 11 residues. Trimming cost V 4 bases and J 0 bases, with 1 base left between them. Per the germline V gene, CDR1 is SQVTM and CDR2 is ANQGSEA. CDR3 sequence (DNA): TGCAGCGTTGGAGCCAAAAACATTCAGTACTTC. This encodes CSVGAKNIQYF.

J is TRBJ2-5 and V is TRBV12-3 or TRBV12-4; no firm D call. The CDR3 covers 13 residues. The V and J ends lost 5 bases and 8 bases respectively, with 15 bases between them. The CDR3 sequence is CASSATSQATQYF. The CDR3 DNA reads as TGTGCCAGCAGTGCGACGTCCCAGGCTACCCAGTACTTC.

The V call is TRBV7-3, the J call TRBJ1-2; 7 bases line up with TRBD1. Germline V lookup: CDR1 SGHTA, CDR2 FQGTGA. The CDR3 has 13 amino acids. With V trimmed by 2 bases and J by 6 bases, 3 bases remained unmatched. CDR3 nucleotides: TGTGCCAGCAGCTTAGAGACAGGGAATGGCTACACCTTC. This sequence encodes CASSLETGNGYTF.

V and J are TRBV10-3 and TRBJ1-2; D is uncertain. Germline CDR1 and CDR2: ENHRY and SYGVKD. This CDR3 comprises 12 residues. V lost 0 bases to trimming and J lost 13 bases, with 12 bases between them. CDR3 nucleotides: TGTGCCATCAGTGAGTCGACTCGCCGGATCACCTTC. Protein product: CAISESTRRITF.

This clonotype showed up just a few times. The rearrangement links TRBV4-2 to TRBJ2-1, with D perhaps matching TRBD1 or TRBD2 (5 bases each). Germline CDR1 is LGHNA and CDR2 is YNFKEQ. V was pared by 1 base and J by 1 base, with 17 bases between. There are 18 residues in the CDR3. In nucleotides, the CDR3 is TGTGCCAGCAGCCAAGCCCCCCGGGACCTTCTATCCTACAATGAGCAGTTCTTC. This gives the protein CASSQAPRDLLSYNEQFF.

In regard to this clonotype: A read error is possible here, since a much larger clone lies one base away. The genes are TRBV6-1 and TRBJ2-6; D remains unclear. Looked up from germline, CDR1 is MNHNS and CDR2 is SASEGT. The CDR3 is made up of 14 amino acids. With 2 bases removed from V and 0 bases from J, the gap between germline ends came to 2 bases. CDR3 bases: TGTGCCAGCAGTGAAAGCTCTGGGGCCAACGTCCTGACTTTC. Translated: CASSESSGANVLTF.

The chain couples TRBV29-1 to TRBJ2-3, with 7 bases that match TRBD1. J lost 0 bases, V lost 3 bases, and 3 bases had no gene match. CDR3 length: 14 residues. The germline gives CDR1 SQVTM, CDR2 ANQGSEA. The CDR3 region is CSVEGDRSTDTQYF. CDR3 coding DNA: TGCAGCGTTGAGGGGGACAGAAGCACAGATACGCAGTATTTT.

This clonotype was seen a few times. V and J are TRBV20-1 and TRBJ2-3; 8 positions agree with TRBD2. The V gene end was trimmed by 2 bases and the J gene end by 4 bases; junction bases not matched to a gene: 8. The CDR3 has 15 residues. The germline CDR1 and CDR2 sequences are DFQATT and SNEGSKA (reference sequence). The CDR3 protein is CSARLGGGTPDTQYF. The CDR3 DNA reads TGCAGTGCTAGACTCGGGGGGGGAACGCCAGATACGCAGTATTTT.

The J gene is TRBJ2-1, the V gene TRBV6-1; maybe TRBD2 (6 bases). CDR1 is MNHNS and CDR2 is SASEGT in the germline V gene. This CDR3 comprises 15 residues. Trimming removed 4 bases from V and 6 bases from J, with 16 bases in between. Written as DNA, the CDR3 is TGTGCCAGCAGTGCAAGGCAAGCGGGCAGCAATGAGCAGTTCTTC. This codes for CASSARQAGSNEQFF.

This clonotype has more than one count but fewer than ten. J is TRBJ2-5 and V is TRBV6-1; 12 bases line up with TRBD2. The CDR3 loop spans 17 amino acids. Germline trimming cut 6 bases from V and 4 bases from J; bases unmatched to any gene: 12. Germline-derived CDR1 and CDR2 are MNHNS and SASEGT. The CDR3 loop is CASRVLAGGSFGETQYF. The CDR3, as DNA: TGTGCCAGCAGAGTACTAGCGGGGGGAAGTTTCGGAGAGACCCAGTACTTC.

Only a few counts were recorded for this clonotype. The chain combines TRBV20-1 with TRBJ2-7; D is uncertain. CDR3 length: 14 amino acids. Germline values: CDR1 DFQATT, CDR2 SNEGSKA (reference sequence). Trimming took off 5 bases at V and 2 bases at J, with 16 bases between the two ends. For the CDR3, the DNA is TGCAGTGCTGGGAACCCTCAGGTAACCTACGAGCAGTACTTC. Translation gives CSAGNPQVTYEQYF.

The chain has TRBV2 and TRBJ2-1; TRBD1 matches 10 bases. Germline CDR1 SNHLY, CDR2 FYNNEI. The CDR3 sequence is 15 residues long. V lost 5 bases to trimming and J lost 2 bases; unmatched junction nucleotides: 3. In nucleotides, the CDR3 is TGTGCCAGCAGTACCGGGACAGGGGCCTACAATGAGCAGTTCTTC. Its protein product is CASSTGTGAYNEQFF.

V and J are TRBV20-1 and TRBJ2-1, with D possibly being TRBD2 (6 bases). This CDR3 comprises 13 residues. V lost 6 bases and J lost 4, with 13 bases in between. The germline V gene has CDR1 DFQATT and CDR2 SNEGSKA (reference sequence). The CDR3, as DNA: TGCAGTGCGGTCACTAGCAGATACAATGAGCAGTTCTTC. This encodes CSAVTSRYNEQFF.

The V call is TRBV10-3, the J call TRBJ2-1; a weak D match, TRBD2 (5 bases). Trimming removed 3 bases at V and 10 bases at J, with 13 bases between. Germline V gene sequence: CDR1 ENHRY, CDR2 SYGVKD. The CDR3 contains 13 residues. The CDR3 loop reads CAISEVSREEQFF. The CDR3 coding sequence is TGTGCCATCAGTGAAGTATCCCGGGAAGAGCAGTTCTTC.

The chain uses TRBV12-3 or TRBV12-4 and TRBJ1-6; tentatively, D is TRBD1 (5 bases). V lost 6 bases and J lost 7, with 10 bases in between. CDR3 length: 13 amino acids. The CDR3 nucleotides read TGTGCCAGCAGGCCCTCAGGGAATTCACCCCTCCACTTT. It translates to CASRPSGNSPLHF.

This clonotype was seen a handful of times. The gene calls are TRBV6-1 and TRBJ2-7; 8 nucleotides match TRBD1. J gave up 1 base and V 4 bases, and 3 bases lay outside the gene matches. This CDR3 comprises 14 residues. CDR1 is MNHNS and CDR2 is SASEGT in the germline V gene. Here the CDR3 DNA reads TGTGCCAGCAGTGGACAGGGGTGGTCCTACGAGCAGTACGTC. Its translation: CASSGQGWSYEQYV.

This clonotype was counted a few times. The V gene is TRBV20-1, the J gene TRBJ2-1; D remains unclear. The CDR3 runs to 15 residues. Trimming cost V 6 bases and J 8 bases, with 23 bases left between them. The germline gives CDR1 DFQATT, CDR2 SNEGSKA (reference sequence). CDR3: CSAPSAVPIEDEQFF. The CDR3 region has the DNA TGCAGTGCCCCCTCTGCGGTCCCTATTGAAGATGAGCAGTTCTTC.

V is TRBV29-1 and J is TRBJ2-7; 7 nucleotides agree with TRBD1. The V segment lost 5 bases and the J segment 3 bases; nucleotides outside the gene matches: 13. CDR1 is SQVTM and CDR2 is ANQGSEA in the germline V gene. The CDR3 is 15 residues long. The CDR3 here is CSVKGTEPMVYEQYF. DNA of the CDR3: TGCAGCGTTAAAGGGACAGAGCCAATGGTCTACGAGCAGTACTTC.

The chain employs TRBV4-3 and TRBJ2-3; 11 bases align to TRBD1. V shed 0 bases and J 3 bases; nucleotides not matched to a gene: 5. The V gene's germline CDR1 is LGHNA and CDR2 YSLEER. The CDR3 covers 17 residues. The CDR3 region has the DNA TGCGCCAGCAGCCAAGATCTCGGGACAGGGGGGACAGATACGCAGTATTTT. It encodes CASSQDLGTGGTDTQYF.

This clonotype has a handful of counts. The chain carries TRBV29-1 and TRBJ1-2; D is undetermined. Looked up from germline, CDR1 is SQVTM and CDR2 is ANQGSEA. Trimming cost V 2 bases and J 8 bases, with 9 bases left between them. The CDR3 covers 11 residues. DNA of the CDR3: TGCAGCGTTGAATACATGACCGGCTACACCTTC. Translation: CSVEYMTGYTF.

The chain's CDR3 is CASSLGSYTEAFF. CDR3 DNA sequence: TGTGCCAGTAGTCTTGGCAGTTACACTGAAGCTTTCTTT. V and J are TRBV19 and TRBJ1-1; D unresolved. The germline gives CDR1 LNHDA, CDR2 SQIVND (reference sequence). The CDR3 consists of 13 residues. V lost 5 bases and J 3 bases, leaving 10 bases between the germline ends. The variable domain in full, completed from reference TRBV19 and TRBJ1-1, reads DGGITQSPKYLFRKEGQNVTLSCEQNLNHDAMYWYRQDPGQGLRLIYYSQIVNDFQKGDIAEGYSVSREKKESFPLTVTSAQKNPTAFYLCASSLGSYTEAFFGQGTRLTVV.

This clonotype has just a few counts. The chain is built from TRBV10-3 and TRBJ2-1, with 10 bases aligning to TRBD1. The CDR3 covers 15 residues. Germline CDR1 ENHRY, CDR2 SYGVKD. The V segment lost 4 bases and the J segment 2 bases; nucleotides outside the gene matches: 2. CDR3 nucleotide sequence: TGTGCCATCAGTGGTGGACAGGGGGCCTACAATGAGCAGTTCTTC. Its translation is CAISGGQGAYNEQFF.

This chain joins TRBV10-3 and TRBJ2-1, with no clear D. The CDR3 runs 16 residues. Germline V gives CDR1 ENHRY, CDR2 SYGVKD. The V end lost 0 bases, the J end lost 6 bases, and 15 bases lay between the germline ends. CDR3 amino acids: CAISESDGKNPNEQFF. The CDR3 DNA reads TGTGCCATCAGTGAGTCCGATGGCAAAAACCCCAATGAGCAGTTCTTC.

This clonotype was seen repeatedly, ten times or more. The rearrangement uses TRBV29-1 and TRBJ2-1; TRBD2 agrees at 7 bases. CDR1 SQVTM and CDR2 ANQGSEA come from the germline V gene. J gave up 8 bases and V 4 bases, and 5 bases lay outside the gene matches. The CDR3 is 12 amino acids. CDR3 residues: CSVVRLADEQFF. CDR3 DNA sequence: TGCAGCGTTGTTCGGCTAGCGGATGAGCAGTTCTTC.

This clonotype occurred a few times. The chain employs TRBV11-1 and TRBJ2-4; D may match TRBD1 or TRBD2 (6 bases each). Germline loops: CDR1 SGHAT, CDR2 FQDESV (reference sequence). There are 18 residues in the CDR3. V was shortened by 3 bases and J by 6 bases, with 24 bases between the two germline ends. The CDR3 sequence is CASSFFRGQSSGGNIQYF. The CDR3 DNA sequence: TGTGCCAGCAGCTTCTTCCGGGGGCAATCGTCGGGTGGAAACATTCAGTACTTC.

The table lists this clonotype with many counts. V usage is TRBV4-1 and J usage is TRBJ1-4; D call uncertain. This CDR3 comprises 13 residues. V lost 2 bases to trimming and J lost 6 bases, with 7 bases between them. Germline V CDR1 and CDR2: MGHRA, YSYEKL. CDR3 in amino acids: CASSQQGDEKLFF. The CDR3 DNA reads as TGCGCCAGCAGCCAACAAGGCGATGAAAAACTGTTTTTT.

In its sample, this clonotype was seen many times. V gene TRBV7-9 combines with J gene TRBJ1-2; TRBD1 is a possible D gene (6 bases). CDR1 is SEHNR, CDR2 FQNEAQ, per germline (reference sequence). The CDR3 has 15 residues. Trimming removed 3 bases from V and 2 bases from J, with 13 bases in between. The CDR3 is CASSLGQGLNYGYTF. CDR3 sequence (DNA): TGTGCCAGCAGCTTGGGACAAGGCTTGAACTATGGCTACACCTTC.

This clonotype was found a few times. The chain links TRBV5-1 to TRBJ2-3; D gene ambiguous. In germline, CDR1 is SGHRS, CDR2 YFSETQ. V was trimmed by 3 bases and J by 14 bases, leaving 7 bases between them. CDR3 length: 9 amino acids. The DNA for the CDR3 is TGCGCCAGCAGCTGGGTTACGTATTTT. Translated: CASSWVTYF.

This rearrangement joins TRBV4-2 to TRBJ1-2; a possible D gene is TRBD1 (6 bases). CDR1 and CDR2 (germline): LGHNA, YNFKEQ. This CDR3 region has 15 residues. The ends were cut back, 3 bases at V and 3 bases at J, with 14 bases in the middle. CDR3: CASSHERGDHYGYTF. CDR3 sequence (DNA): TGTGCCAGCAGCCACGAAAGGGGGGATCACTATGGCTACACCTTC.